One sample yielded the 28 T cell receptor beta chains listed below, sequenced in a study of control samples from healthy donors and cancer patients. Profiling relied on immunoSEQ multiplex PCR, and the TCRdb table lists in-frame clones only, not all of them. The data hold about 98,000 clones, with 70% to 80% observed a single time. The sequenced material came from blood. The receptors originated from a woman between 25 and 40 years old in good health.

J is TRBJ2-7 and V is TRBV24-1, with D perhaps TRBD1 (6 bases). CDR1 is KGHDR and CDR2 is SFDVKD in the germline V gene. Trimming stripped 9 bases from V and 1 base from J, with 12 bases between. The CDR3 consists of 13 residues. The CDR3 protein is CATEGQNSYEQYF. The CDR3 DNA sequence: TGTGCCACCGAGGGACAAAATTCCTACGAGCAGTACTTC.

The chain joins TRBV18 to TRBJ2-3; D is perhaps TRBD1 (6 bases). CDR1 KGHSH and CDR2 LQKENI come from the germline V gene. The CDR3 consists of 14 residues. The ends were cut back, 2 bases at V and 4 bases at J, with 10 bases in the middle. The CDR3 loop is CASSPTGFPDTQYF. In DNA, the CDR3 is TGTGCCAGCTCACCAACAGGGTTCCCAGATACGCAGTATTTT.

This clone was seen a few times. The chain combines TRBV6-6 with TRBJ1-5; 7 bases map to TRBD1. The CDR3 totals 16 residues. V dropped 6 bases and J dropped 0; count of bases not matched to a gene: 8. Germline V gene lookup returns CDR1 MNHNY and CDR2 SVGAGI (reference sequence). CDR3 sequence reads: CASRPTGMDSNQPQHF. The CDR3 bases are TGTGCCAGCAGGCCGACAGGGATGGATAGCAATCAGCCCCAGCATTTT.

J is TRBJ1-4 and V is TRBV9; D is undetermined. The CDR3 runs 12 residues. Trimming removed 4 bases at V and 6 bases at J, with 7 bases between. Germline V CDR1 and CDR2: SGDLS, YYNGEE. CDR3 protein: CASSRSDEKLFF. CDR3 DNA sequence: TGTGCCAGCAGCAGGTCGGATGAAAAACTGTTTTTT.

The CDR3 is CASSLDAGVQFGTQYF. CDR3 in DNA: TGTGCCAGCAGCTTAGATGCGGGGGTACAGTTTGGGACCCAGTACTTC. V and J are TRBV11-2 and TRBJ2-5, with 7 positions matching TRBD2. This CDR3 is 16 amino acids long. The V gene's germline CDR1 is SGHAT and CDR2 FQNNGV. With V trimmed by 0 bases and J by 7 bases, 11 bases remained unmatched.

CDR3 sequence: CAWTGGATYTF. The CDR3 coding sequence is TGTGCCTGGACAGGGGGCGCGACCTACACCTTC. The chain joins TRBV30 to TRBJ1-2, with 8 bases matching TRBD1. From germline, CDR1 is GTSNPN and CDR2 SVGIG (reference sequence). This CDR3 region has 11 residues. The V segment lost 4 bases and the J segment 10 bases; nucleotides outside the gene matches: 5.

The chain carries TRBV7-9 and TRBJ1-2; the match to TRBD1 covers 12 bases. Looked up from germline, CDR1 is SEHNR and CDR2 is FQNEAQ (reference sequence). The CDR3 has 14 amino acids. Unmatched junction bases numbered 10, after V lost 5 bases and J lost 12 bases. The CDR3 nucleotides are TGTGCCAGCAGCACACCGGGACAGGGGGCCCCCCACACCTTC. It is translated as CASSTPGQGAPHTF.

The chain recombines TRBV2 with TRBJ2-5, with 10 bases that match TRBD2. From germline, CDR1 is SNHLY and CDR2 FYNNEI. This CDR3 comprises 14 residues. V lost 4 bases and J lost 6; bases outside the gene matches: 5. Written as DNA, the CDR3 is TGTGCCAGCAGTGCAGGACTAGCGGTACAGACCCAGTACTTC. Its translation: CASSAGLAVQTQYF. The whole variable domain, remainder taken from reference TRBV2 and TRBJ2-5, is EPEVTQTPSHQVTQMGQEVILRCVPISNHLYFYWYRQILGQKVEFLVSFYNNEISEKSEIFDDQFSVERPDGSNFTLKIRSTKLEDSAMYFCASSAGLAVQTQYFGPGTRLLVL.

V and J are TRBV6-1 and TRBJ1-2; tentatively, D is TRBD1 (5 bases). CDR1 is MNHNS, CDR2 SASEGT, per germline. Trimming took 2 bases from V and 7 from J, leaving 17 bases between them. This CDR3 is built from 15 residues. CDR3 bases: TGTGCCAGCAGTGAAACCCAGGGAGGAAAAGTTGGCTACACCTTC. It is translated as CASSETQGGKVGYTF.

By sample fraction, this clone is medium-sized. This chain links TRBV12-3 or TRBV12-4 with TRBJ2-1; the match to TRBD1 covers 7 bases. This CDR3 region has 12 residues. V lost 3 bases and J lost 9; bases outside the gene matches: 2. The CDR3 loop reads CASSFTGVEQFF. The CDR3 DNA sequence: TGTGCCAGCAGTTTTACAGGGGTTGAGCAGTTCTTC.

This clone showed up just once. The gene calls are TRBV5-8 and TRBJ1-5; 7 bases agree with TRBD1. The CDR3 totals 15 residues. J gave up 3 bases and V 3 bases, and 6 bases lay outside the gene matches. Germline CDR1 SGHTS, CDR2 YDEGEE. CDR3 residues: CASSSGTVANQPQHF. The CDR3 region has the DNA TGTGCCAGCAGCTCAGGGACAGTTGCCAATCAGCCCCAGCATTTT. Complete variable domain (other parts from reference TRBV5-8 and TRBJ1-5): EAGVTQSPTHLIKTRGQQATLRCSPISGHTSVYWYQQALGLGLQFLLWYDEGEERNRGNFPPRFSGRQFPNYSSELNVNALELEDSALYLCASSSGTVANQPQHFGDGTRLSIL.

This clone has a single count. J is TRBJ1-2 and V is TRBV6-6; D gene unclear. V was clipped by 5 bases and J by 3 bases, with 22 bases between them. The germline CDR1 and CDR2 sequences are MNHNY and SVGAGI (reference sequence). This CDR3 is 17 amino acids long. The CDR3 sequence is CASSPLSSTLTHYGYTF. In DNA, the CDR3 is TGTGCCAGCAGTCCCCTCTCGTCCACCTTGACACACTATGGCTACACCTTC.

This clone came up a few times. Distinct nucleotide sequences in the sample also encode this CDR3. The chain couples TRBV27 to TRBJ1-1; D not certain. This CDR3 contains 13 residues. Looked up from germline, CDR1 is MNHEY and CDR2 is SMNVEV (reference sequence). V lost 3 bases and J lost 3, with 8 bases in between. CDR3 nucleotides: TGTGCCAGCAGTTTCGGCCCAGACACTGAAGCTTTCTTT. Amino acid sequence: CASSFGPDTEAFF.

This clone was observed a handful of times. V and J are TRBV27 and TRBJ1-2, with 8 positions matching TRBD1. Germline loops: CDR1 MNHEY, CDR2 SMNVEV (reference sequence). The CDR3 is made up of 13 amino acids. Unmatched junction bases numbered 4, after V lost 4 bases and J lost 6 bases. CDR3 residues: CASSYRGLDGYTF. CDR3 nucleotides: TGTGCCAGCAGTTACAGGGGGTTAGATGGCTACACCTTC.

The chain combines TRBV15 with TRBJ1-4; 10 nucleotides match TRBD1. Looked up from germline, CDR1 is LNHNV and CDR2 is YYDKDF (reference sequence). The CDR3 is 22 residues long. V was pared by 0 bases and J by 1 base, with 17 bases of the junction left unmatched. This CDR3 is CATSRDRRFGGTGDGTNEKLFF. DNA of the CDR3: TGTGCCACCAGCAGAGATCGTCGTTTCGGGGGGACAGGGGATGGAACTAATGAAAAACTGTTTTTT.

V and J are TRBV7-8 and TRBJ2-3; D perhaps matches TRBD2 (7 bases). There are 17 residues in the CDR3. Looked up from germline, CDR1 is SGHVS and CDR2 is FQNEAQ. V was cut by 1 base and J by 5 bases, with 19 bases left in between. CDR3 protein: CASSLVPPGGPIDTQYF. The CDR3 DNA follows: TGTGCCAGCAGCTTAGTCCCCCCGGGGGGCCCGATAGATACGCAGTATTTT.

The chain has TRBV2 and TRBJ1-2, with D perhaps TRBD1 (5 bases). CDR3 length: 15 residues. V shed 2 bases and J shed 4 bases, with 14 bases lying between them. The germline V gene encodes CDR1 SNHLY and CDR2 FYNNEI. The CDR3 sequence is CASSEREQASYGYTF. In DNA, the CDR3 is TGTGCCAGCAGTGAAAGGGAACAGGCGAGCTATGGCTACACCTTC.

The chain links TRBV5-4 to TRBJ1-2; no definite D call. This CDR3 is 13 amino acids long. The V gene lost 4 bases and the J gene lost 8 bases, with 15 bases spanning the gap. The germline V gene has CDR1 SGHNT and CDR2 YYREEE (reference sequence). The CDR3 spells CASSITGREGYTF. The CDR3 bases are TGTGCCAGCAGCATAACCGGTCGCGAAGGCTACACCTTC. The entire variable domain, with the rest obtained from reference TRBV5-4 and TRBJ1-2, is as follows: ETGVTQSPTHLIKTRGQQVTLRCSSQSGHNTVSWYQQALGQGPQFIFQYYREEENGRGNFPPRFSGLQFPNYSSELNVNALELDDSALYLCASSITGREGYTFGSGTRLTVV.

This chain uses TRBV27 with TRBJ1-2, with 8 nucleotides matching TRBD1. Germline lookup yields CDR1 MNHEY and CDR2 SMNVEV (reference sequence). V lost 4 bases, J lost 7 bases, and 5 bases stayed unmatched. CDR3 length equals 13 residues. The CDR3 sequence is CASSSDRAAGYTF. The CDR3 coding sequence is TGTGCCAGCAGTTCGGACAGGGCGGCTGGCTACACCTTC.

This sequence joins TRBV12-5 and TRBJ1-1; TRBD1 matches at 10 bases. This CDR3 is 15 amino acids long. V was clipped by 1 base and J by 5 bases; unmatched bases: 4. Germline values: CDR1 LGHNT, CDR2 FRNRAP. The CDR3 region is CASGLADRGRTEAFF. The CDR3, as DNA: TGTGCTAGTGGTTTGGCAGACAGGGGGCGGACTGAAGCTTTCTTT.

This clone was detected only once. The gene calls are TRBV27 and TRBJ2-1, with D possibly matching TRBD2 (6 bases). Germline V gene data show CDR1 as MNHEY and CDR2 as SMNVEV (reference sequence). V lost 6 bases and J lost 1, with 16 bases in between. The CDR3 is 16 residues long. Written as DNA, the CDR3 is TGTGCCAGCAGCCGATCCGACGGGGGTTCCTACAATGAGCAGTTCTTC. Translating gives CASSRSDGGSYNEQFF.

Concerning this clone itself: One junction end does not reproduce the germline sequence, and a read error may be involved. CDR3 in DNA: TGTGCTAGCAGCTTAGCCTCAACCTGGACGGAACACTATGGCTACACCTTC. Translated: CASSLASTWTEHYGYTF. The chain joins TRBV7-7 to TRBJ1-2; no clear D. The CDR3 length is 17 residues. Germline V gene data show CDR1 as SSHAT and CDR2 as FNYEAQ (reference sequence).

The chain links TRBV2 to TRBJ2-7, with 8 bases fitting TRBD1. The CDR3 covers 14 residues. Germline trimming cut 3 bases from V and 6 bases from J; bases unmatched to any gene: 7. From germline, CDR1 is SNHLY and CDR2 FYNNEI. Here the CDR3 reads CASSDRQGAVEQYF. CDR3 in DNA: TGTGCCAGCAGTGATCGGCAGGGGGCCGTCGAGCAGTACTTC.

The chain has TRBV5-4 and TRBJ1-2, with 9 bases identical to TRBD1. J gave up 4 bases and V 3 bases, and 13 bases lay outside the gene matches. CDR3 length equals 17 residues. Germline-derived CDR1 and CDR2 are SGHNT and YYREEE (reference sequence). CDR3 region: CASSSYLTGQGSYGYTF. The CDR3 nucleotides read TGTGCCAGCAGCTCATATCTTACGGGACAGGGATCCTATGGCTACACCTTC.

The chain links TRBV6-5 to TRBJ2-7; 11 nucleotides align to TRBD2. Unmatched junction bases numbered 5, after V lost 8 bases and J lost 2 bases. There are 14 residues in the CDR3. Germline V gene sequence: CDR1 MNHEY, CDR2 SVGAGI. Written as DNA, the CDR3 is TGTGCCAGCGCTAGCGGGGGGTCGCCCTACGAGCAGTACTTC. Protein sequence: CASASGGSPYEQYF.

V usage is TRBV2 and J usage is TRBJ2-7, with 9 bases matching TRBD1. The CDR3 consists of 13 residues. V was clipped by 7 bases and J by 2 bases; unmatched bases: 3. CDR1 is SNHLY, CDR2 FYNNEI, per germline. CDR3 sequence reads: CASKGTGPYEQYF. The DNA for the CDR3 is TGTGCCAGCAAAGGGACAGGGCCCTACGAGCAGTACTTC.

The J gene is TRBJ1-2, the V gene TRBV7-2; 12 bases are a match to TRBD1. Unmatched junction bases numbered 9, after V lost 5 bases and J lost 5 bases. The CDR3 runs 16 residues. From germline, CDR1 is SGHTA and CDR2 FQGNSA. The DNA for the CDR3 is TGTGCCAGCAGCGGCCGCCGGGACAGGGGGCTATATGGCTACACCTTC. Its translation: CASSGRRDRGLYGYTF. The whole variable domain, remainder taken from reference TRBV7-2 and TRBJ1-2, is GAGVSQSPSNKVTEKGKDVELRCDPISGHTALYWYRQSLGQGLEFLIYFQGNSAPDKSGLPSDRFSAERTGGSVSTLTIQRTQQEDSAVYLCASSGRRDRGLYGYTFGSGTRLTVV.

The CDR3 region has the DNA TGTGCCATCAGTCCCACCCGCTCTGGAAACACCATATATTTT. The encoded protein is CAISPTRSGNTIYF. The rearrangement links TRBV10-3 to TRBJ1-3; D remains ambiguous. The V gene lost 5 bases and the J gene lost 0 bases, with 8 bases spanning the gap. The CDR3 totals 14 residues. Germline CDR1 and CDR2: ENHRY and SYGVKD.